Listed below are T cell receptor beta chains from one sample, sequenced in a study of T cells in Graves' hyperthyroidism and ophthalmopathy. From the multiplex PCR reads, TCRdb called clonotypes with MiXCR, one entry per CDR3 protein. Of around 300,000 distinct CDR3 sequences listed, around 15% are singletons. The sequencing input was blood. All receptors derive from a woman between 50 and 59 years old with Graves' hyperthyroidism that later progressed to Graves' ophthalmopathy. The CDR3 runs from the conserved cysteine through the conserved F or W. The D gene is left open where the match is weak. Some rows mark clone size as missing; the rest say once, few, many or name a class of expanded clone.

j_call v_call clone_size d_call cdr3_nt cdr3_aa
TRBJ2-5 TRBV2 many NA TGTGCCAGCAGTGGGGGACCATGGGAGACCCAGTACTTC CASSGGPWETQYF
TRBJ1-2 TRBV30 many NA TGTGCCTGGAGTGTACCAGGGATAGACGGCTACACCTTC CAWSVPGIDGYTF
TRBJ2-5 TRBV7-3 many TRBD1 TGTGCCAGCAGCTTAAGACAGGGGGCGGACCAAGAGACCCAGTACTTC CASSLRQGADQETQYF
TRBJ1-2 TRBV6-1 NA TRBD1 TGTGCCAGCAAGAACCCGGGACAGAACTATGGCTACACCTTC CASKNPGQNYGYTF
TRBJ2-5 TRBV18 many NA TGTGCCAGCTCACCCGCGGTGGCCCAGTACTTC CASSPAVAQYF
TRBJ2-2 TRBV4-1 NA NA TGCGCCAGCAGCCAGCCTGTTTATAGCCAAGGACGGCCTTTCGTAACCGGGGAGCTGTTTTTT CASSQPVYSQGRPFVTGELFF
TRBJ2-1 TRBV7-8 many NA TGTGCCAGCAGCTTAAGGGGGAGGGCAGTCGATGAGCAGTTCTTC CASSLRGRAVDEQFF
TRBJ2-5 TRBV3-1 many NA TGTGCCAGCAGCCAAGCGGGGTTGGAGACCCAGTACTTC CASSQAGLETQYF
TRBJ1-2 TRBV30 NA NA TGTGCCTGGAGGGCCTTGGGGTCTCAGGGTTCGATCTATGGCTACACCTTC CAWRALGSQGSIYGYTF
TRBJ1-2 TRBV27 many NA TGTGCCAGCAGTTGGGGGCTTGCCTATGGCTACACCTTC CASSWGLAYGYTF
TRBJ1-5 TRBV6-1 many NA TGTGCCAGCAGTGTTCCTGGACAGATAGGCAATCAGCCCCAGCATTTT CASSVPGQIGNQPQHF
TRBJ2-3 TRBV18 few TRBD2 TGTGCCAGCTCACCTGGACTAGCGGGAATTTCTACAGATACGCAGTATTTT CASSPGLAGISTDTQYF
TRBJ2-6 TRBV15 few NA TGTGCCACCAGCAGTGAAGGTTCCCCTGGGGCCAACGTCCTGACTTTC CATSSEGSPGANVLTF